This T cell receptor beta chain originates from a study of cytomegalovirus exposure and HLA in healthy donors. The study's findings and limits: V- and J-gene trimming in TCR beta was tied to a missense DCLRE1C variant by an analysis performed later.

Everyone who donated was a healthy bone marrow donor. In the PCR, 60 Vbeta and 13 Jbeta primers were used. The table came from immunoSEQ multiplex PCR; TCRdb's copy has only in-frame clones and leaves some out. The data contain around 300,000 clones, roughly two thirds of them singletons. The CDR3 covers 17 residues. V shed 1 base and J 1 base; nucleotides not matched to a gene: 10. Germline CDR1 KGHSH, CDR2 LQKENI. Comments on this clone: The antigen is not known.

The sequencing sample was made of PBMCs. V usage is TRBV18 and J usage is TRBJ2-7; 7 nucleotides agree with TRBD2. The origin of this receptor is a female donor in good health and CMV-seronegative. The DNA for the CDR3 is TGTGCCAGCTCACCACGGTCTTTGCCGGGAGGATCCTACGAGCAGTACTTC. Translated: CASSPRSLPGGSYEQYF.